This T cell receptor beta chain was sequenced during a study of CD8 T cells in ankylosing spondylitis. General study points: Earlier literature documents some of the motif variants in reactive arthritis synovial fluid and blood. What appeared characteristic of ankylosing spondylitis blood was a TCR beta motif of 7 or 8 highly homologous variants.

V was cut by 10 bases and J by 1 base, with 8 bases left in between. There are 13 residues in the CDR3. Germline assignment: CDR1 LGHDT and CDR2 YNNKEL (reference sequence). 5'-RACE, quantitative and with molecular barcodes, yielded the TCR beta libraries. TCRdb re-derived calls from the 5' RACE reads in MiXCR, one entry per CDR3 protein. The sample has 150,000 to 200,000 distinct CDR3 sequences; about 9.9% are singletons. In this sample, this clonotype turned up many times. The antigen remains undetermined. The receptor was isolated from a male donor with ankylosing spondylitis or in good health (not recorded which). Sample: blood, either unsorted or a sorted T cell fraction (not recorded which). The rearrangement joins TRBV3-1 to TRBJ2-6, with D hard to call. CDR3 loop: CAIGMSGANVLTF. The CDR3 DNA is TGTGCCATCGGAATGTCTGGGGCCAACGTCCTGACTTTC.